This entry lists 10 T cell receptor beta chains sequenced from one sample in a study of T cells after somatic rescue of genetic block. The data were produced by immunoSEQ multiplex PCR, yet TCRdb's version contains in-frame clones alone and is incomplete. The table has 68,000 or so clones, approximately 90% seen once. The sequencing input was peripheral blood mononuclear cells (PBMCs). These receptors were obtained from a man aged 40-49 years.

The CDR3 nucleotides read TGTGCTAGTGGTTCCGGGGGGCTCAGGTCCTACAATGAGCAGTTCTTC. Encoded protein: CASGSGGLRSYNEQFF. The chain couples TRBV12-5 to TRBJ2-1, with D possibly being TRBD2 (7 bases). The CDR3 is 16 amino acids. CDR1 LGHNT and CDR2 FRNRAP come from the germline V gene. The V end was cut by 4 bases, the J end by 1 base, with 14 bases between.

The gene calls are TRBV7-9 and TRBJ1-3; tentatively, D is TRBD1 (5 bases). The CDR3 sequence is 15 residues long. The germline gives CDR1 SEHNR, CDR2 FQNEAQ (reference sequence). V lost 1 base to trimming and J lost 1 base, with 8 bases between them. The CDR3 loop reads CASSLGQPSGNTIYF. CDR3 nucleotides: TGTGCCAGCAGCTTAGGACAGCCTTCTGGAAACACCATATATTTT.

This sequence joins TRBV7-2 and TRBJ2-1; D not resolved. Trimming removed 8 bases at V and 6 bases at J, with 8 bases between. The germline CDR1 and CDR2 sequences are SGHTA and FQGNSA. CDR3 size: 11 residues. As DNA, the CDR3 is TGTGCCAGCGTAGACTTCAATGAGCAGTTCTTC. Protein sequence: CASVDFNEQFF.

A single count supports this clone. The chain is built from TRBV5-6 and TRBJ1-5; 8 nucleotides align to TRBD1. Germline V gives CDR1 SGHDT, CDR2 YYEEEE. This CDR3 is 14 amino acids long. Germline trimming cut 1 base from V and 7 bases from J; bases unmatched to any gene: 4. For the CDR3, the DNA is TGTGCCAGCAGCTTGCGGACAGGGTTCCAGCCCCAGCATTTT. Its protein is CASSLRTGFQPQHF.

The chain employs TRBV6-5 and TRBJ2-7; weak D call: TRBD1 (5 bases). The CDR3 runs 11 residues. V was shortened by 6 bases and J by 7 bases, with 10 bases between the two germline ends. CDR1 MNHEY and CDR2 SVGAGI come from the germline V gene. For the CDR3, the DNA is TGTGCCAGCAGCCAAGGGGCTGAGCAGTACTTC. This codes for CASSQGAEQYF.

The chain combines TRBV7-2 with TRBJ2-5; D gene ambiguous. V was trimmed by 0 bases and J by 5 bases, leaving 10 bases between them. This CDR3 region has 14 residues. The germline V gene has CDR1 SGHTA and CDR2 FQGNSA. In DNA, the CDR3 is TGTGCCAGCAGCTTAGCCCTCGGCCGGGAGACCCAGTACTTC. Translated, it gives CASSLALGRETQYF.

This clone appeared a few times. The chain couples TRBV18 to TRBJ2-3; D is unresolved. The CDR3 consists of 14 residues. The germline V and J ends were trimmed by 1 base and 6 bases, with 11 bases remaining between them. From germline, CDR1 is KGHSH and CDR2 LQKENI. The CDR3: CASSPQPGRDTQYF. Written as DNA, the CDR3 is TGTGCCAGCTCACCACAACCAGGCAGGGATACGCAGTATTTT.

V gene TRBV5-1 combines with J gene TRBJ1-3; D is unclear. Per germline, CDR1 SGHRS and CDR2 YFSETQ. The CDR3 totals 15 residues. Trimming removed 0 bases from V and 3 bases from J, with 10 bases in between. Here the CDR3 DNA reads TGCGCCAGCAGCTTGGGGGGTTCAGGTGGAAACACCATATATTTT. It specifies CASSLGGSGGNTIYF.

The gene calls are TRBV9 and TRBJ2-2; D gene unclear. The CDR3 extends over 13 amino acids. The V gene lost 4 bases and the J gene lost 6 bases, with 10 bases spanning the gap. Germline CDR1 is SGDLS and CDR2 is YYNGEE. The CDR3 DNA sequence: TGTGCCAGCAGCCCTTGGGGTGCCGGGGAGCTGTTTTTT. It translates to CASSPWGAGELFF.

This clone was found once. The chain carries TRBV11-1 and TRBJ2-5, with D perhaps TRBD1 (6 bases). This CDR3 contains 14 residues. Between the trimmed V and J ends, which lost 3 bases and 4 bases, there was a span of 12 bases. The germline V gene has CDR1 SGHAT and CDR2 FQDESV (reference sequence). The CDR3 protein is CASSLTGTLETQYF. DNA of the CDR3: TGTGCCAGCAGCTTGACCGGGACACTAGAGACCCAGTACTTC.